This TCR beta chain derives from a study of response to subunit inactivated influenza vaccine. TCRdb reanalysed the RT-PCR reads using MiXCR and keeps one entry per CDR3 protein. The sample holds around 520,000 distinct CDR3 sequences, 25% seen once. Germline CDR1 SGHRS, CDR2 YFSETQ. The CDR3 covers 20 residues. After removal of 3 bases from V and 5 bases from J, the junction contained 25 bases not matched to a gene. About this clonotype itself: The antigen remains unidentified.

Study-wide findings and caveats: That few new T cells are recruited by each seasonal influenza vaccination was the authors' suggestion.

This rearrangement joins TRBV5-1 to TRBJ2-5; 7 nucleotides match TRBD2. The sequence came from a man between 50 and 59 years old who received an inactivated influenza vaccine. This material consisted of CD4+ T cells sorted from PBMCs, taken less than 6 days after vaccination. The CDR3 here is CASSSMTNLERGRERETQYF. The CDR3 DNA is TGCGCCAGCAGCTCCATGACTAATCTTGAGCGGGGAAGGGAACGGGAGACCCAGTACTTC.